The clone carrying this T cell receptor (beta chain) was counted a single time. Its specificity is not known. 13 Jbeta primers and 60 Vbeta primers were used for the PCR. Here immunoSEQ multiplex PCR was the method, and the copy in TCRdb shows in-frame clones only, minus some. The sample records 120,000 or so clones, roughly two thirds being singletons. The data are from a study of cytomegalovirus exposure and HLA in healthy donors. Study context: Earlier work reported about 110 million unique TCR beta sequences from roughly 180 million T cells.

After removal of 2 bases from V and 7 bases from J, the junction contained 1 base not matched to a gene. The CDR3 sequence is 14 residues long. CDR1 and CDR2 from the germline V gene are MNHEY and SMNVEV (reference sequence). Study-level points and caveats: In a later analysis, TCR beta V- and J-gene trimming was associated with a missense DCLRE1C variant. Several V segments, TRBV6-2 and TRBV6-3 among them, could not be told apart and were dropped. Cytomegalovirus association was assigned to about 150 TCR beta chains.

The chain uses TRBV27 and TRBJ1-6; 8 bases agree with TRBD1. This TCR came from a man aged 30 to 39 in good health and CMV-seropositive. The material sequenced was PBMCs. The CDR3 spells CASSLRTGNSPLHF. DNA for the CDR3: TGTGCCAGCAGTTTAAGGACAGGGAATTCACCCCTCCACTTT.